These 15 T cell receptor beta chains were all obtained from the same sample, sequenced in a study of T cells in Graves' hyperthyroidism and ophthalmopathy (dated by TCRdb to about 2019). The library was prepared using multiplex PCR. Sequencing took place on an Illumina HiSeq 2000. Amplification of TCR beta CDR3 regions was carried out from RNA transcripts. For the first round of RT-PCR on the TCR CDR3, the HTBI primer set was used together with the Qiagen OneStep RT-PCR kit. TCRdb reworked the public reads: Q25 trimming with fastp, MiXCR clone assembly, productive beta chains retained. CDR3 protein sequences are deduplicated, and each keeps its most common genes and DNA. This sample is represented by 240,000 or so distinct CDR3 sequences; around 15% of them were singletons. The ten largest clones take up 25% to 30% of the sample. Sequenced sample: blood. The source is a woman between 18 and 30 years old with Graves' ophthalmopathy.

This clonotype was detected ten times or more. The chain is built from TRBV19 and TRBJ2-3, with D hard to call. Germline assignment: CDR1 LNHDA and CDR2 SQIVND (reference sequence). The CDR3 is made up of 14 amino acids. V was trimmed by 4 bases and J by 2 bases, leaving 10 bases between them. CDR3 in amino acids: CASSSDINTDTQYF. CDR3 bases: TGTGCCAGTAGTAGCGACATTAACACAGATACGCAGTATTTT.

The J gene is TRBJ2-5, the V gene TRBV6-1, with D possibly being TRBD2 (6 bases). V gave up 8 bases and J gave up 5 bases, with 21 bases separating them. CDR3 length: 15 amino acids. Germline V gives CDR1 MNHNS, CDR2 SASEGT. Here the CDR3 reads CASSNYAQEGETQYF. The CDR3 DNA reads TGTGCCAGCTCTAATTACGCACAGGAGGGGGAGACCCAGTACTTC.

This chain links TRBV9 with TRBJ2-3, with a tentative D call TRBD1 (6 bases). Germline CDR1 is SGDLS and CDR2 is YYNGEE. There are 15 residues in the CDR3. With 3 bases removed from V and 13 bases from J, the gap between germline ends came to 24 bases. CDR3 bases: TGTGCCAGCAGCGCGATCGAACAAGGGCAATCAGGGGAGTATTTT. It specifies CASSAIEQGQSGEYF.

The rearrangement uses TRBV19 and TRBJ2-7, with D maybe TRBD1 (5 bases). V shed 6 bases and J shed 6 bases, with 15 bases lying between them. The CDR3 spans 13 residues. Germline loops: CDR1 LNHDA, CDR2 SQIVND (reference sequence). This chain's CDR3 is CASRRQRGGEQYF. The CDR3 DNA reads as TGTGCCAGTAGAAGACAAAGGGGCGGCGAGCAGTACTTC.

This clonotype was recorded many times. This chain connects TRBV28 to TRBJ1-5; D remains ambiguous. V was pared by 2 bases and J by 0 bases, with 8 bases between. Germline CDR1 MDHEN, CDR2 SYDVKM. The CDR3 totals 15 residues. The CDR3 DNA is TGTGCCAGCAGTTTAGGCGGGAATAGCAATCAGCCCCAGCATTTT. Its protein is CASSLGGNSNQPQHF.

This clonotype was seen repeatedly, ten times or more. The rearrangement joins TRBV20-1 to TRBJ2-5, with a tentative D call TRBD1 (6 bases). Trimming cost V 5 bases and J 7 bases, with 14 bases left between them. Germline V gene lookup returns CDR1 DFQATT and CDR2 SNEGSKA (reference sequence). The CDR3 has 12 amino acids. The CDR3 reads CSALTGTGTQYF. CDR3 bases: TGCAGTGCTCTGACAGGTACCGGGACCCAGTACTTC.

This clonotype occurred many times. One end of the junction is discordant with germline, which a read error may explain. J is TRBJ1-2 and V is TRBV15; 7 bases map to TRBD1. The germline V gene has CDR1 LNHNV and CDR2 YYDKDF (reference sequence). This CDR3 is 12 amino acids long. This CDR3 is CATSGDRVVYTF. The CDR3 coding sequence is TGTGCCACCAGCGGAGACAGGGTGGTCTACACCTTC.

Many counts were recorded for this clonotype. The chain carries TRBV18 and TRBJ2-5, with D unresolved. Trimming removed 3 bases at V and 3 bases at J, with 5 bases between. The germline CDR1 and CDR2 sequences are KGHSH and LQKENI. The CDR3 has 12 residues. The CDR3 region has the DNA TGTGCCAGCTCACCTTCTAAAGAGACCCAGTACTTC. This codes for CASSPSKETQYF.

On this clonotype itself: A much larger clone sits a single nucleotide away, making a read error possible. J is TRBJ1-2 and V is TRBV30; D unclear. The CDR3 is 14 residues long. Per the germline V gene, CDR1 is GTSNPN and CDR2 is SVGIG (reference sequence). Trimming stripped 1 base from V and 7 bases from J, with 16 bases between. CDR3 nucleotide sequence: TGTGCCTGGAGTGACGAGGCAAGGGTTTTTGGCTACACCTTC. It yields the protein CAWSDEARVFGYTF.

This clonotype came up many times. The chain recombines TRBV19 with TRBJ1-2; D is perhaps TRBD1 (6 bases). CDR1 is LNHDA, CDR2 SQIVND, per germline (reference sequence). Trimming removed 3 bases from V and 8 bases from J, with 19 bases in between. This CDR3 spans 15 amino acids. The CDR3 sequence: CASSIDPGQGYGYTF. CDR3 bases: TGTGCCAGTAGTATCGACCCCGGGCAGGGGTACGGCTACACCTTC.

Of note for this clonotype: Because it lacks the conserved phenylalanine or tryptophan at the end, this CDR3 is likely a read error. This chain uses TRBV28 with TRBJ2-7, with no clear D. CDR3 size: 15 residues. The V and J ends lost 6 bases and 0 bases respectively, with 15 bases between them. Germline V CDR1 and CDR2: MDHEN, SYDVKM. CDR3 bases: TGTGCCAGCAGGGCCGGAACAGAGAACTCCTACGAGCAGTACCTC. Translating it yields CASRAGTENSYEQYL.

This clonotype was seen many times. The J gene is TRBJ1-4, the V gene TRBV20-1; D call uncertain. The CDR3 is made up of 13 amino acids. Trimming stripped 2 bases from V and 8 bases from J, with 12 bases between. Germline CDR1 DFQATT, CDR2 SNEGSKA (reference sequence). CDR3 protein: CSARKGSFEKLFF. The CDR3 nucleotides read TGCAGTGCTAGAAAGGGTAGTTTCGAAAAACTGTTTTTT.

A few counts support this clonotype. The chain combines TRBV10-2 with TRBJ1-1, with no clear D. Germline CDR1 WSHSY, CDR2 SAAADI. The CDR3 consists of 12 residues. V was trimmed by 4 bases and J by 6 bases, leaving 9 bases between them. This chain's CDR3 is CASSGANAEAFF. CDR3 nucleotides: TGCGCCAGCAGTGGGGCAAACGCTGAAGCTTTCTTT.

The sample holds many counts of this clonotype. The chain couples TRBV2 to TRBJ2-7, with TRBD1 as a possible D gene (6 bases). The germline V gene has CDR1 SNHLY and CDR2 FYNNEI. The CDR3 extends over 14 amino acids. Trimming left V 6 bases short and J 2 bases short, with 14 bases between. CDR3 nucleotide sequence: TGTGCCAGCAGGTGGACAGACGGAACCTACGAGCAGTACTTC. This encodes CASRWTDGTYEQYF.

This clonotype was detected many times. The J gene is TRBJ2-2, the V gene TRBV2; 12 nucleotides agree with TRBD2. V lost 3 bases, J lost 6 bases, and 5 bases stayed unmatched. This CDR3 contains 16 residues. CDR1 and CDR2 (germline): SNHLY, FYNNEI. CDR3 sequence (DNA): TGTGCCAGCAGTGACGTGACTAGCGGGAGCGCCGGGGAGCTGTTTTTT. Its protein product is CASSDVTSGSAGELFF.